This passage covers 17 T cell receptor beta chains from one sample sequenced in a study of T cells in Graves' hyperthyroidism and ophthalmopathy (dated by TCRdb to about 2019). Library construction relied on multiplex PCR. Sequenced on an Illumina HiSeq 2000. Amplification of TCR beta CDR3 regions was carried out from RNA transcripts. The TCR CDR3 was subjected to a first round of RT-PCR using the HTBI primer set and the Qiagen OneStep RT-PCR kit. TCRdb reanalyzed the raw reads on its own, using fastp at Q25 for trimming and MiXCR for clone calling, and kept in-frame beta chains. Each entry is one CDR3 protein sequence, shown with its most common DNA and genes. The table for this sample lists around 690,000 distinct CDR3 sequences; around 15% of them were counted only once. The top ten hold roughly a sixth of the sample. Sequenced input: blood. The receptors shown here come from a man aged 45 to 65 with Graves' hyperthyroidism.

In its sample, this clonotype was seen many times. V usage is TRBV13 and J usage is TRBJ2-3; 14 nucleotides line up with TRBD2. The germline gives CDR1 PRHDT, CDR2 FYEKMQ (reference sequence). V lost 5 bases, J lost 3 bases, and 10 bases stayed unmatched. The CDR3 totals 18 residues. CDR3 nucleotide sequence: TGTGCCAGCAGCACGGTGACTAGCGGGAGGGCCGGAACAGATACGCAGTATTTT. Translated: CASSTVTSGRAGTDTQYF.

CDR3 sequence: CATGQGQTQYF. CDR3 nucleotides: TGTGCCACGGGGCAGGGGCAGACCCAGTACTTC. This chain links TRBV24-1 with TRBJ2-5, with a weak D call TRBD1 (6 bases). V was cut by 10 bases and J by 6 bases, with 11 bases left in between. Germline V lookup: CDR1 KGHDR, CDR2 SFDVKD. The CDR3 loop spans 11 amino acids.

In this sample, this clonotype turned up many times. This chain links TRBV5-1 with TRBJ2-7; 16 positions match TRBD2. Germline CDR1 and CDR2: SGHRS and YFSETQ. The V segment lost 4 bases and the J segment 5 bases; nucleotides outside the gene matches: 6. The CDR3 runs 16 residues. As DNA, the CDR3 is TGCGCCAGCAGCCGAGGGACTAGCGGGAGGGCCCACGAGCAGTACTTC. Protein: CASSRGTSGRAHEQYF.

With regard to this clonotype: At one of its ends the junction is not consistent with the germline gene, which may arise from a read error. The chain has TRBV11-2 and TRBJ2-1; D could derive from TRBD1 or TRBD2 (6 bases each). This CDR3 comprises 13 residues. From germline, CDR1 is SGHAT and CDR2 FQNNGV. This CDR3 reads CASSLDQGISGVF. CDR3 in DNA: TGTGCCAGCAGCTTAGATCAGGGGATATCGGGGGTCTTC.

In this sample, this clonotype turned up a few times. The chain has TRBV24-1 and TRBJ2-3; 7 nucleotides line up with TRBD2. The CDR3 runs to 15 residues. The ends lost 3 bases at V and 4 bases at J; junction bases unmatched: 6. The germline CDR1 and CDR2 sequences are KGHDR and SFDVKD. The CDR3 nucleotides are TGTGCCACCAGTGATAGTAGGGGAGGGCCAGATACGCAGTATTTT. Its protein product is CATSDSRGGPDTQYF.

Many counts were recorded for this clonotype. The chain recombines TRBV12-3 or TRBV12-4 with TRBJ1-2, with D possibly TRBD1 on 5 matching bases. This CDR3 has 15 amino acids. V was cut by 6 bases and J by 6 bases, with 20 bases left in between. The CDR3 sequence: CASSPLFGGMNGYTF. The CDR3 DNA is TGTGCCAGCAGCCCTCTTTTCGGGGGAATGAATGGCTACACCTTC.

In its sample, this clonotype was seen many times. This chain connects TRBV13 to TRBJ2-1, with no clear D. With 2 bases removed from V and 4 bases from J, the gap between germline ends came to 12 bases. The CDR3 consists of 15 residues. Germline CDR1 is PRHDT and CDR2 is FYEKMQ (reference sequence). CDR3 DNA: TGTGCCAGCAGCTTAACCCTTCTGATTTACAATGAGCAGTTCTTC. It encodes CASSLTLLIYNEQFF. The entire variable domain, with the rest obtained from reference TRBV13 and TRBJ2-1, is as follows: AAGVIQSPRHLIKEKRETATLKCYPIPRHDTVYWYQQGPGQDPQFLISFYEKMQSDKGSIPDRFSAQQFSDYHSELNMSSLELGDSALYFCASSLTLLIYNEQFFGPGTRLTVL.

This clonotype has only a few counts. This chain connects TRBV30 to TRBJ2-2; 9 nucleotides match TRBD2. CDR1 is GTSNPN and CDR2 is SVGIG in the germline V gene (reference sequence). V lost 5 bases and J lost 1; bases outside the gene matches: 2. CDR3 size: 14 residues. CDR3 sequence reads: CAWDSGGNTGELFF. The CDR3, as DNA: TGTGCCTGGGATAGCGGGGGGAACACCGGGGAGCTGTTTTTT.

J is TRBJ2-2 and V is TRBV25-1; a possible D gene is TRBD1 (6 bases). Trimming pared 7 bases from V and 1 base from J, leaving 10 bases between. This CDR3 is built from 14 residues. Germline CDR1 MGHDK, CDR2 SYGVNS. The CDR3 protein is CASTRTENTGELFF. CDR3 DNA: TGTGCCAGCACGAGGACAGAGAACACCGGGGAGCTGTTTTTT. The full variable domain, rest sourced from reference TRBV25-1 and TRBJ2-2, is EADIYQTPRYLVIGTGKKITLECSQTMGHDKMYWYQQDPGMELHLIHYSYGVNSTEKGDLSSESTVSRIRTEHFPLTLESARPSHTSQYLCASTRTENTGELFFGEGSRLTVL.

This clonotype occurred a few times. The gene calls are TRBV10-1 and TRBJ2-7, with D possibly called TRBD1 or TRBD2 (5 bases each). Trimming pared 8 bases from V and 2 bases from J, leaving 19 bases between. Germline CDR1 is WNHNN and CDR2 is SYGVQD (reference sequence). The CDR3 sequence is 15 residues long. CDR3 nucleotide sequence: TGCGCCAGCGGAACCGGGACGGAACCTCCCTACGAGCAGTACTTC. Translating gives CASGTGTEPPYEQYF.

The table lists this clonotype with many counts. The chain has TRBV7-9 and TRBJ2-7, with 11 bases matching TRBD1. J lost 7 bases, V lost 5 bases, and 7 bases had no gene match. Germline loops: CDR1 SEHNR, CDR2 FQNEAQ (reference sequence). The length of the CDR3 is 14 residues. The CDR3 DNA reads TGTGCCAGCAGCCTGTGGACAGGGGGCGGGGAGCAGTACTTC. Translated: CASSLWTGGGEQYF.

This clonotype has a count of ten or more. This chain joins TRBV7-8 and TRBJ2-3, with 11 bases that match TRBD2. There are 16 residues in the CDR3. Germline V lookup: CDR1 SGHVS, CDR2 FQNEAQ. Trimming at V came to 2 bases and at J to 4 bases, leaving 5 bases not matched to a gene. The CDR3 loop reads CASSLLTSGKADTQYF. CDR3 DNA sequence: TGTGCCAGCAGCTTACTGACTAGCGGGAAAGCAGATACGCAGTATTTT.

This clonotype occurred a few times. CDR3 nucleotide sequence: TGTGCCAGCAGCTTCCGACTAGCGGGAGAAACCAACGAGCAGTACTTC. Its translation: CASSFRLAGETNEQYF. The J gene is TRBJ2-7, the V gene TRBV7-9; 12 bases align to TRBD2. CDR3 length equals 16 residues. Unmatched junction bases numbered 8, after V lost 3 bases and J lost 5 bases. Germline V gene lookup returns CDR1 SEHNR and CDR2 FQNEAQ (reference sequence).

The V and J genes are TRBV7-3 and TRBJ2-3; 9 nucleotides match TRBD1. The trim removed 1 base at V and 0 bases at J, leaving 5 bases unmatched. The CDR3 loop spans 17 amino acids. In germline, CDR1 is SGHTA, CDR2 FQGTGA. DNA of the CDR3: TGTGCCAGCAGCTTAATAGGGACAGGGCAAAGCACAGATACGCAGTATTTT. This encodes CASSLIGTGQSTDTQYF.

The genes are TRBV27 and TRBJ1-1, with no clear D. The CDR3 covers 13 residues. V lost 1 base, J lost 4 bases, and 7 bases lay in between. CDR1 is MNHEY and CDR2 is SMNVEV in the germline V gene (reference sequence). The CDR3 is CASSLYQATEAFF. DNA of the CDR3: TGTGCCAGCAGTTTATATCAAGCCACTGAAGCTTTCTTT.

The gene calls are TRBV30 and TRBJ1-1, with a weak D call TRBD1 (5 bases). Germline CDR1 is GTSNPN and CDR2 is SVGIG (reference sequence). With 4 bases removed from V and 5 bases from J, the gap between germline ends came to 8 bases. This CDR3 spans 11 amino acids. The CDR3 DNA sequence: TGTGCCTGGAACTGGGGGACTGAAGCTTTCTTT. Its translation is CAWNWGTEAFF.

Ten or more counts support this clonotype. This rearrangement joins TRBV9 to TRBJ2-3; TRBD2 agrees at 8 bases. Trimming removed 3 bases from V and 6 bases from J; junction bases left unmatched: 9. Germline lookup yields CDR1 SGDLS and CDR2 YYNGEE. This CDR3 contains 15 residues. CDR3 protein: CASSEGRTSPDTQYF. CDR3 in DNA: TGTGCCAGCAGCGAGGGGAGGACTAGCCCTGATACGCAGTATTTT.